This record covers a single T cell receptor beta chain. The sample originates from a study of blood T cell repertoires in COVID-19. Study details: Italy, Spain and the United States were the sources of the convalescent and acute COVID-19 samples. Nucleic acid was either cDNA or gDNA, and it came from T cells, B-cell-depleted T cells, or PBMCs.

Germline V gene lookup returns CDR1 SEHNR and CDR2 FQNEAQ (reference sequence). Deletions cut 5 bases from V and 4 bases from J, with 15 bases between. CDR3 length: 15 residues. How the authors handled the data: Nucleated cell counts were estimated from reference gene primer amplification. Data came from immunoSEQ multiplex PCR; TCRdb stores just in-frame clones and leaves some out. V, J and clone size derive from that table, while D and trimming were established from the DNA sequence. The table lists over 45,000 clones, 75% to 90% of them singletons. The chain employs TRBV7-9 and TRBJ2-4, with D tentatively TRBD1 (5 bases). The sample taken for sequencing was peripheral blood. The TCR sequence derives from a human donor in a cohort sampled during active COVID-19. CDR3 amino acids: CASSHSQRGKNIQYF. CDR3 nucleotide sequence: TGTGCCAGCAGCCATTCACAAAGGGGAAAAAACATTCAGTACTTC.